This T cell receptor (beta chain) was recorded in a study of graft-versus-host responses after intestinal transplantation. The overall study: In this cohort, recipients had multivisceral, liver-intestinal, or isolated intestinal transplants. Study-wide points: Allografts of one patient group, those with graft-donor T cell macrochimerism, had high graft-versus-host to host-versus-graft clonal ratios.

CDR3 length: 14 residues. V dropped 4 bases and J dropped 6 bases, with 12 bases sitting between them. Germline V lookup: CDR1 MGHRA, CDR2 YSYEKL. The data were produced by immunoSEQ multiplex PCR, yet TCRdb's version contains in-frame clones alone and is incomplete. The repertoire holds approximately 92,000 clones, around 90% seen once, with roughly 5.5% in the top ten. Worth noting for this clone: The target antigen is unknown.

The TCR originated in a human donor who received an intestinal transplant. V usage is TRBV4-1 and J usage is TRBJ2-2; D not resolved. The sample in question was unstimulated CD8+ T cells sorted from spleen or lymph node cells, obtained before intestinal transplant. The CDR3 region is CASSRPEVAGELFF. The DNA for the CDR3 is TGCGCCAGCAGCCGACCCGAGGTGGCCGGGGAGCTGTTTTTT.